The following is a TCR beta chain sequence with its context. Antigen specificity is unknown. Donors were all healthy Caucasians. These data are taken from a study of identical twins. Findings and limits, study-wide: Excess low generation probability was seen in twin-shared out-of-frame alpha sequences. Models underestimated how often monozygotic twins shared out-of-frame TCR alpha.

TCRdb recomputed calls from the 5' RACE reads with MiXCR, one row per CDR3 protein. The table lists more than 200,000 distinct CDR3 sequences, 11% to 15% of them singletons, with approximately 10% in the top ten. The trim removed 4 bases at V and 5 bases at J, leaving 5 bases unmatched. CDR3 length: 14 amino acids. The receptor was isolated from a woman aged 18-29 years in good health. The sample consisted of memory (CD45RO+) T cells sorted from blood. The rearrangement uses TRBV12-3 or TRBV12-4 and TRBJ2-5; 9 bases are shared with TRBD1. CDR3 DNA sequence: TGTGCCAGCAGTTATTACAGGGGGCGGGAGACCCAGTACTTC. Translating gives CASSYYRGRETQYF.